This T cell receptor beta chain was recovered during a study of cytomegalovirus exposure and HLA in healthy donors. TCRdb keeps only in-frame clones here, not all; method: immunoSEQ multiplex PCR. This sample carries approximately 170,000 clones, less than 85% of them seen once, and the ten largest clones take about 17%. The CDR3 spans 15 residues. V was trimmed by 4 bases and J by 4 bases, leaving 14 bases between them. Germline V gives CDR1 SGHNT, CDR2 YENEEA. Specimen: PBMCs. The sequence came from a man younger than 35 in good health and CMV-seropositive. This chain joins TRBV11-3 and TRBJ2-1; D call uncertain. The CDR3 DNA sequence: TGTGCCAGCAGCTCCCGTCAAACCGGGTACAATGAGCAGTTCTTC. Amino acids: CASSSRQTGYNEQFF.